The clone carrying this TCR beta chain was counted between two and nine times. No antigen is known for it. This sample stems from a study of T cell responses to AZD1222 COVID-19 vaccine. Study-wide points: Females made up more of the donors, who were largely white British, and clonal diversity may have come out too low. Breadth and depth of Spike-specific TCRs rose after two AZD1222 doses. Baseline serostatus was positive in only a handful of AZD1222 recipients. Vaccine-related CD4 TCRs covered spike, predominating at 160-218 and 743-854.

This table comes from immunoSEQ multiplex PCR, and its TCRdb copy is limited to in-frame clones, with some not included. Altogether fewer than 200,000 clones are present, just under 90% being singletons, with the ten largest covering approximately 4%. The CDR3 has 15 amino acids. Trimming stripped 1 base from V and 6 bases from J, with 14 bases between. Germline V CDR1 and CDR2: SEHNR, FQNEAQ (reference sequence). The chain recombines TRBV7-9 with TRBJ2-3; unclear D gene. The sequence was obtained from an adult who received the MenACWY meningococcal vaccine as a control. The sample in question was peripheral blood, obtained 28 days after the second dose of the MenACWY control vaccine. DNA of the CDR3: TGTGCCAGCAGCTTAGGCTCTACTTTTTGGGATACGCAGTATTTT. This encodes CASSLGSTFWDTQYF.